Given below is one T cell receptor (beta chain) in context. This CDR3 is 15 amino acids long. V shed 6 bases and J 1 base; nucleotides not matched to a gene: 7. CDR1 and CDR2 (germline): SQVTM, ANQGSEA. The data originate from a study of T cells in Graves' hyperthyroidism and ophthalmopathy. Authors of the study amplified TCR beta CDR3 regions from RNA transcripts. HTBI primers were the set used in a first-round RT-PCR of the TCR CDR3. MiXCR, run by TCRdb on the multiplex PCR reads, gives a single entry per CDR3 protein. The profile shows around 660,000 distinct CDR3 sequences, approximately 42% of them singletons. Diagnoses rested on clinical symptoms, serum thyroxine and TRAb, thyroid ultrasound and orbital computed tomography.

The clonotype originates from an adult man with Graves' disease, either hyperthyroidism or ophthalmopathy (not recorded which). The V and J genes are TRBV29-1 and TRBJ2-5; 11 bases map to TRBD1. Sequencing used peripheral blood or thyroid tissue (not recorded which). The CDR3 bases are TGCAGCGTCGCCGGGACAGGGGGGGGCCAAGAGACCCAGTACTTC. Translating it yields CSVAGTGGGQETQYF.